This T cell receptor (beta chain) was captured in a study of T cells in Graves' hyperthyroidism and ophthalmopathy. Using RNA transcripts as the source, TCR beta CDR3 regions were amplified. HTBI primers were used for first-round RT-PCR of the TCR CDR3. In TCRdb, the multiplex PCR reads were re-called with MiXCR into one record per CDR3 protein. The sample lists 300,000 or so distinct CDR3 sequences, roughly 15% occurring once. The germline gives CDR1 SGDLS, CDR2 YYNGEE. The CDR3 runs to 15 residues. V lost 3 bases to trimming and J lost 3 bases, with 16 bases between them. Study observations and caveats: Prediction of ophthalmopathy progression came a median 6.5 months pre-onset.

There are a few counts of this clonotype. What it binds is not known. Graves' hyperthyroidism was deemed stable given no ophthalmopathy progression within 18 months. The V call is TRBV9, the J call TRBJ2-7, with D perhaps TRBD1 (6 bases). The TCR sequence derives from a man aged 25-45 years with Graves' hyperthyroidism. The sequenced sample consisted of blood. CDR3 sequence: CASSATGQNLYEQYF. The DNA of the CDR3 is TGTGCCAGCAGCGCTACTGGACAGAATCTCTACGAGCAGTACTTC.